Sequencing of this T cell receptor beta chain was carried out in a study of OX40 agonist ivuxolimab in advanced cancers. Here immunoSEQ multiplex PCR was the method, and the copy in TCRdb shows in-frame clones only, minus some. This sample carries tens of thousands of clones, 75% to 90% of them seen once, and the ten largest clones take around 0.34%. The CDR3 consists of 14 residues. V lost 1 base and J lost 6, with 13 bases in between. CDR1 is SGHTA and CDR2 is FQGNSA in the germline V gene. This rearrangement joins TRBV7-2 to TRBJ2-7; D is unresolved. The TCR sequence derives from an adult with an advanced solid tumor such as melanoma, head and neck, liver or kidney cancer. Sequencing was performed on CD4+ or CD8+ T cells sorted from blood, taken in a trial of the OX40 agonist ivuxolimab. Here the CDR3 DNA reads TGTGCCAGCAGCTTAGGAACATTCTCCGGCGAGCAGTACTTC. Translated, it gives CASSLGTFSGEQYF.